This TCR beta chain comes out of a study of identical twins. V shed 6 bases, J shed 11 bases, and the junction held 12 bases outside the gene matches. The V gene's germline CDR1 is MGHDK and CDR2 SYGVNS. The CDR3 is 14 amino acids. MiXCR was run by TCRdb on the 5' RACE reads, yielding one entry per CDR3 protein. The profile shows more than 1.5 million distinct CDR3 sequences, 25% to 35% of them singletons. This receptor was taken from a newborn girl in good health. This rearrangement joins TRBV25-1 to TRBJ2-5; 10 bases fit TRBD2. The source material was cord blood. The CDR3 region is CASRGLAPGDEQYF. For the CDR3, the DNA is TGTGCCAGCAGGGGACTAGCGCCTGGGGATGAGCAGTACTTC.